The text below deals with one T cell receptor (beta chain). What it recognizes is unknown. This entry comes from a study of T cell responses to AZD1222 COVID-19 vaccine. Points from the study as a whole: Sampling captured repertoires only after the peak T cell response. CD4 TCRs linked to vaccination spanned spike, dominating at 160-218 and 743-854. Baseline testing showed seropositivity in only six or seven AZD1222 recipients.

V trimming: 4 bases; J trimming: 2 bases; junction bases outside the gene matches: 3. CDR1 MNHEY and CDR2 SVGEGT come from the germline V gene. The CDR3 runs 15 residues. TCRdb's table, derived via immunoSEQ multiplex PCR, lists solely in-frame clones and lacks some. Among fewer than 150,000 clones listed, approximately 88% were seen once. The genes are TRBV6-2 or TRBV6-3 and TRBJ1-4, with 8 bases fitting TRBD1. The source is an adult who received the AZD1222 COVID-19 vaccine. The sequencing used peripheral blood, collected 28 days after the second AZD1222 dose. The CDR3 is CASSSGTGTNEKLFF. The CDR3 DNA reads TGTGCCAGCAGTTCCGGGACAGGTACTAATGAAAAACTGTTTTTT.